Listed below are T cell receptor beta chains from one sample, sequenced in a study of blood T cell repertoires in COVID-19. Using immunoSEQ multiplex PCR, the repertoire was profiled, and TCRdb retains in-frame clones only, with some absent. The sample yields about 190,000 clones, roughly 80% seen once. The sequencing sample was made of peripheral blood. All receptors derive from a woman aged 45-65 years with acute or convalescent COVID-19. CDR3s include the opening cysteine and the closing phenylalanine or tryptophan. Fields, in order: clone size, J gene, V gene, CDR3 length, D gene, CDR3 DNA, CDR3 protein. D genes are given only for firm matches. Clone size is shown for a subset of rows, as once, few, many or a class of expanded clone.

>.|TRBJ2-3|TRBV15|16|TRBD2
TGTGCCACCACCCAGGGACTAGCGGCTGACACAGATACGCAGTATTTT
CATTQGLAADTDTQYF
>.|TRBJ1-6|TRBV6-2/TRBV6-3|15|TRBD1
TGTGCCACCAGCACTCCGGGACAGTCGAATTCACCCCTCCACTTT
CATSTPGQSNSPLHF
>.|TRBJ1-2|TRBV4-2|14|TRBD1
TGTGCCAGCAGCCAACCGGGACAGGCACCTGGCTACACCTTC
CASSQPGQAPGYTF
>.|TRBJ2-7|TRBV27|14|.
TGTGCCAGCAGTTCCCTCGACAGGCGTAACGAGCAGTACTTC
CASSSLDRRNEQYF
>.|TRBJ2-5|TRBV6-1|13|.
TGTGCCAGCAGTGAAATCAGGGGTGAGACCCAGTACTTC
CASSEIRGETQYF
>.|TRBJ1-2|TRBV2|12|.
TGTGCCTTCAATCCACTGAACTATGGCTACACCTTC
CAFNPLNYGYTF
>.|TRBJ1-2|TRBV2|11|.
TGTGCCAGCAGTGGGGTGGGCCGGTACACCTTC
CASSGVGRYTF
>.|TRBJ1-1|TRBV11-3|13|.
TGTGCCAGCAGCTTGGAGGGTGGCACTGAAGCTTTCTTT
CASSLEGGTEAFF
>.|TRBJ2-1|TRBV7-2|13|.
TGTGCCAGCAGCTCCGCCGACAGGATGAAGCAGTTCTTC
CASSSADRMKQFF
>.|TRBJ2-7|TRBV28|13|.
TGTGCCAGTTGCGACAGGCTAGAGGGCGAGCAGTACTTC
CASCDRLEGEQYF
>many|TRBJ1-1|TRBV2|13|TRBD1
TGTGCCAGCAGTTCTAACCGGGACAGGGGAGCTTTCTTT
CASSSNRDRGAFF
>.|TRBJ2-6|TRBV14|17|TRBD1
TGTGCCAGCAGCCAAGAAGGGGGCGGCTTTAGGGCCAACGTCCTGACTTTC
CASSQEGGGFRANVLTF
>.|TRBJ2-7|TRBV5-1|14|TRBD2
TGCGCCAGCAGCTTGGCTAGCGGGAGGTACGAGCAGTACTTC
CASSLASGRYEQYF
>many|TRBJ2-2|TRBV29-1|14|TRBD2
TGCAGCGTCGTGGGAGCGGGAGTGACCGGGGAGCTGTTTTTT
CSVVGAGVTGELFF
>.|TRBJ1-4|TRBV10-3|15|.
TGTGCCACCTCGCACGAGGTTATCACTAATGAAAAACTGTTTTTT
CATSHEVITNEKLFF
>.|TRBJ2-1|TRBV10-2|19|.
TGCGCCAGCAGTGAGAGGGCGGGGCGCCGTGGAGGCTCCTACAATGAGCAGTTCTTC
CASSERAGRRGGSYNEQFF
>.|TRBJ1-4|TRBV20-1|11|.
TGCAGTGCCCCTGCGGGCCGAGGGCTGTTTTTT
CSAPAGRGLFF
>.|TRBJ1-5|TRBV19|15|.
TGTGCCAGTAGTAAGGGGTTAGGCAGGGATCAGCCCCAGCATTTT
CASSKGLGRDQPQHF
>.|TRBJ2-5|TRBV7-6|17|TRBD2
TGTGCCAGCAGCTCGTTGGGTAGCGGGAGGGCCGGAGAGACCCAGTACTTC
CASSSLGSGRAGETQYF
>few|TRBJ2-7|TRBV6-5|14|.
TGTGCCAGCGGGCAGGGGCGCCAGGGATACGAGCAGTACTTC
CASGQGRQGYEQYF
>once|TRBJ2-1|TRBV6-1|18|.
TGTGCCAGCAGTGAGGGCCATTACCTAATGAGCTCCTACAATGAGCAGTTCTTC
CASSEGHYLMSSYNEQFF
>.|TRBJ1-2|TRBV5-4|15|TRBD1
TGTGCCAGCAGCGAGGGACAGGGCCGGGTTGATGGCTACACCTTC
CASSEGQGRVDGYTF
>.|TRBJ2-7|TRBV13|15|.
TGTGCCAGCAGCTCCCTGATGGAAAGGGGCTACGAGCAGTACTTC
CASSSLMERGYEQYF
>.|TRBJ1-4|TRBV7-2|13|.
TGTGCCAGCAGCTACGTGAGGGATGAAAAACTGTTTTTT
CASSYVRDEKLFF
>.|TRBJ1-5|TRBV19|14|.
TGTGCCAGTAGTATAACAGGGCGTAGTGGGCCCCAGCATTTT
CASSITGRSGPQHF
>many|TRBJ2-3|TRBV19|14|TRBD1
TGTGCCAGTAGTAACCAGGGGGGCACAGATACGCAGTATTTT
CASSNQGGTDTQYF
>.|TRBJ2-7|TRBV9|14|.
TGTGCCAGCAGCGTAGAAGCAGGGGCTTACGAGCAGTACTTC
CASSVEAGAYEQYF
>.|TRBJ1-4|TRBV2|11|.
TGTGCCTCGGGGGGAGGTGAAAAACTGTTTTTT
CASGGGEKLFF
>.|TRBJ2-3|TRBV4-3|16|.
TGCGCCAGCAGCCAAGGGCGGGTTCCTTCCACAGATACGCAGTATTTT
CASSQGRVPSTDTQYF
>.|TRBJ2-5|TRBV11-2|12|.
TGTGCCAGCAGCTTCCCGCGGGAGACCCAGTACTTC
CASSFPRETQYF
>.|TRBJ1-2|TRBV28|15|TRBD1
TGTGCCACTCAAACCCCCGGGACAGGGGGACTTGGCTACACCTTC
CATQTPGTGGLGYTF
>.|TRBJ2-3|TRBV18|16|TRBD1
TGTGCCAGCTCACCATCAGGGACAGGGTCTTCAGATACGCAGTATTTT
CASSPSGTGSSDTQYF
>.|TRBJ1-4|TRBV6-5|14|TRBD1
TGTGCCAGCTCACCCCGGGACAGCCCCGGAAAACTGTTTTTT
CASSPRDSPGKLFF
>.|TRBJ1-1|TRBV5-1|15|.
TGCGCCAGCTTTCAGGACACATCTCTGAACACTGAAGCTTTCTTT
CASFQDTSLNTEAFF
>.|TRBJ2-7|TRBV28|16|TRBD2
TGTGCCAGCAGTTCTAGCGGGAGGAACCCCTCCTACGAGCAGTACTTC
CASSSSGRNPSYEQYF
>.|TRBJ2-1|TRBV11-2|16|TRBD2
TGTGCCAGCAGCCCACAATTGGTCCGGGGGGGCGATGAGCAGTTCTTC
CASSPQLVRGGDEQFF
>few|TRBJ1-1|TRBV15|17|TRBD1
TGTGCCACCAGCAGGGAGGGACCGGGACAGCTGAACACTGAAGCTTTCTTT
CATSREGPGQLNTEAFF
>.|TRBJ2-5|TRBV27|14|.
TGTGCCAGCAGTTTTCGCCAGGGGCGAGAGACCCAGTACTTC
CASSFRQGRETQYF
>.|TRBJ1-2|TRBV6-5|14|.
TGTGCCAGCAGTTCGCTCCCTTTAGACTATGGCTACACCTTC
CASSSLPLDYGYTF
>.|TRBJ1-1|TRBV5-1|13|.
TGCGCCAGCAGCTCGGGACAGAACACTGAAGCTTTCTTT
CASSSGQNTEAFF
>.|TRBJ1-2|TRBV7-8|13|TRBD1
TGTGCCAGCACGGGACAGGGGACAAGGGGCTACACCTTC
CASTGQGTRGYTF
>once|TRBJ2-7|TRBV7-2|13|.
TGTGCCAGCAGCAGGCAGGGTTTGGGCGAGCAGTACTTC
CASSRQGLGEQYF
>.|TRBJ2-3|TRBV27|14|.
TGTGCCAGCAGTTTCCAGGGGAAAACAGATACGCAGTATTTT
CASSFQGKTDTQYF
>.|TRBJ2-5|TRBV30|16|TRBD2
TGTGCCTGGAGTGTATGGGCTAGCGGGAGGGAAGGGACCCAGTACTTC
CAWSVWASGREGTQYF
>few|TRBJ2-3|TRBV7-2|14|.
TGTGCCAGCAGCCCGAGCGGGTTCACAGATACGCAGTATTTT
CASSPSGFTDTQYF
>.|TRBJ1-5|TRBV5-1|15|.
TGCGCCAGCAGCTTGGAGGGGGTGAGCAATCAGCCCCAGCATTTT
CASSLEGVSNQPQHF
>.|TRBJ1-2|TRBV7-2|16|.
TGTGCCAGCAGCCCCGTCGGGGTTTACACGGGGTATGGCTACACCTTC
CASSPVGVYTGYGYTF
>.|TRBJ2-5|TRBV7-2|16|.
TGTGCCAGCAGCCGCCCGGTTGGACAAGGGGGAGAGACCCAGTACTTC
CASSRPVGQGGETQYF
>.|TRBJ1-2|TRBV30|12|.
TGTGCCTTCCCTAAAGGGAGGTATGGCTACACCTTC
CAFPKGRYGYTF
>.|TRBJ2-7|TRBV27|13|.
TGTGCCAGCAGTTACGGCCGCGGGTACGAGCAGTACTTC
CASSYGRGYEQYF
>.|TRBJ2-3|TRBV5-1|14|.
TGCGCCAGCAGCCTCGAAGCGCTAAAGGATACGCAGTATTTT
CASSLEALKDTQYF
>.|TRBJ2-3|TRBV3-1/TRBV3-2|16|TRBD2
TGTGCCAGCAGCCAAGGGGCAGGGAGGGGCACAGATACGCAGTATTTT
CASSQGAGRGTDTQYF
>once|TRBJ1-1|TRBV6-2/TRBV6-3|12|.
TGTGCCAGCAGTCAGATGGGGGCAGGAGCTTTCTTT
CASSQMGAGAFF